The entry below gives a single TCR beta chain sequence along with its context. The data were obtained in a study of cytomegalovirus exposure and HLA in healthy donors. The PCR made use of 60 Vbeta and 13 Jbeta primers. The repertoire was sequenced with immunoSEQ multiplex PCR; TCRdb's copy has only in-frame clones and lacks some. The sample holds about 200,000 clones, almost 80% seen once. V lost 2 bases and J lost 8; bases outside the gene matches: 18. The CDR3 length is 18 residues. Germline CDR1 ENHRY, CDR2 SYGVKD. This chain uses TRBV10-3 with TRBJ1-2; 9 bases match TRBD1. Sequencing used PBMCs. The TCR comes from a male donor in good health and CMV-seronegative. CDR3 loop: CAISEGTGTGILSSGYTF. The CDR3, as DNA: TGTGCCATCAGTGAGGGTACCGGGACAGGGATCCTCAGTAGCGGCTACACCTTC.